The 10 T cell receptor beta chains in this list originate from one sample, sequenced in a study of blood T cell repertoires in COVID-19 (dated by TCRdb to about 2020). Receptor libraries were prepared by the immunoSEQ multiplex PCR assay. TCRdb stores this immuneACCESS table with in-frame sequences only. Part of the clones is absent; in the studies checked, under half of the shortfall reflects unresolved V genes, and no reason is known for the rest. The sample table lists 540,000 or so clones, approximately 91% of them with a count of one. The ten largest account for roughly 7.3% of the sample. The sample was peripheral blood. The receptors stem from a woman aged 50 to 60 with COVID-19, enrolled during active disease.

This chain connects TRBV24-1 to TRBJ1-2; 8 nucleotides match TRBD1. J gave up 4 bases and V 4 bases, and 4 bases lay outside the gene matches. Germline values: CDR1 KGHDR, CDR2 SFDVKD. This CDR3 is built from 14 residues. CDR3 loop: CATSESGGGYGYTF. In DNA, the CDR3 is TGTGCCACCAGTGAGTCAGGGGGCGGCTATGGCTACACCTTC.

Remarks on this clone: The identical CDR3 is also encoded by other nucleotide sequences in the sample. The V gene is TRBV3-1 (or the pseudogene TRBV3-2), the J gene TRBJ2-1; D unclear. Germline values: CDR1 LGHDT, CDR2 YNNKEL (reference sequence). V was trimmed by 4 bases and J by 3 bases, leaving 4 bases between them. The CDR3 sequence is 12 residues long. CDR3 DNA sequence: TGTGCCAGCAGCCTACTCTACAATGAGCAGTTCTTC. Its protein is CASSLLYNEQFF.

The CDR3 sequence is CASSWGYRGTEAFF. In nucleotides, the CDR3 is TGTGCCAGCAGCTGGGGTTACAGGGGCACTGAAGCTTTCTTT. The rearrangement uses TRBV7-9 and TRBJ1-1; TRBD1 matches 7 bases. The CDR3 loop spans 14 amino acids. V was pared by 4 bases and J by 4 bases, with 6 bases of the junction left unmatched. Germline V gene sequence: CDR1 SEHNR, CDR2 FQNEAQ (reference sequence).

This chain links TRBV29-1 with TRBJ1-2; a possible D gene is TRBD1 (5 bases). The CDR3 contains 15 residues. The V end lost 1 base, the J end lost 8 bases, and 20 bases lay between the germline ends. In germline, CDR1 is SQVTM, CDR2 ANQGSEA. The CDR3 nucleotides are TGCAGCGTTGAAGTAGGCGGGGCGGGTTTGCGGGGCTACACCTTC. Protein product: CSVEVGGAGLRGYTF. The full variable domain, its missing parts supplied by reference TRBV29-1 and TRBJ1-2, is SAVISQKPSRDICQRGTSLTIQCQVDSQVTMMFWYRQQPGQSLTLIATANQGSEATYESGFVIDKFPISRPNLTFSTLTVSNMSPEDSSIYLCSVEVGGAGLRGYTFGSGTRLTVV.

The J gene is TRBJ2-6, the V gene TRBV7-3; D not resolved. The germline gives CDR1 SGHTA, CDR2 FQGTGA. The CDR3 runs 15 residues. V lost 5 bases, J lost 1 base, and 9 bases lay in between. The CDR3 here is CASSPTRSGANVLTF. The DNA of the CDR3 is TGTGCCAGCAGCCCCACGAGGTCTGGGGCCAACGTCCTGACTTTC.

The chain combines TRBV19 with TRBJ1-5, with D possibly being TRBD1 (5 bases). This CDR3 region has 16 residues. V was cut by 5 bases and J by 0 bases, with 14 bases left in between. Germline-derived CDR1 and CDR2 are LNHDA and SQIVND (reference sequence). In DNA, the CDR3 is TGTGCCAGTAGTGTCCGACGGGGGAATAGCAATCAGCCCCAGCATTTT. Protein: CASSVRRGNSNQPQHF.

The rearrangement links TRBV9 to TRBJ1-4, with unresolved D. The germline V gene has CDR1 SGDLS and CDR2 YYNGEE. The CDR3 covers 13 residues. Between the trimmed V and J ends, which lost 4 bases and 6 bases, there was a span of 10 bases. The CDR3 DNA sequence: TGTGCCAGCAGCCTTAAAACGGATGAAAAACTGTTTTTT. Translating it yields CASSLKTDEKLFF.

The chain uses TRBV19 and TRBJ1-5; TRBD1 is a possible D gene (5 bases). From germline, CDR1 is LNHDA and CDR2 SQIVND (reference sequence). The CDR3 spans 15 residues. Trimming stripped 6 bases from V and 3 bases from J, with 15 bases between. CDR3 in amino acids: CASSPGGSINQPQHF. The CDR3 nucleotides read TGTGCCAGTAGCCCCGGGGGGAGCATCAATCAGCCCCAGCATTTT. Combining the CDR3 with reference TRBV19 and TRBJ1-5 gives the whole variable domain DGGITQSPKYLFRKEGQNVTLSCEQNLNHDAMYWYRQDPGQGLRLIYYSQIVNDFQKGDIAEGYSVSREKKESFPLTVTSAQKNPTAFYLCASSPGGSINQPQHFGDGTRLSIL.

This clone appeared a single time. The rearrangement joins TRBV5-1 to TRBJ2-4, with 8 bases matching TRBD2. The germline V gene has CDR1 SGHRS and CDR2 YFSETQ. The CDR3 contains 14 residues. The V and J ends lost 4 bases and 3 bases, in that order; junction bases with no gene match: 3. DNA for the CDR3: TGCGCCAGCAGCCGTAGCGGGGACAAAAACATTCAGTACTTC. Encoded protein: CASSRSGDKNIQYF.

V is TRBV5-5 and J is TRBJ1-1, with 7 bases lining up with TRBD1. Per germline, CDR1 SGHKS and CDR2 YYEKEE (reference sequence). CDR3 size: 13 residues. With V trimmed by 2 bases and J by 3 bases, 1 base remained unmatched. The CDR3 nucleotides are TGTGCCAGCAGCTTCGACAGGGACACTGAAGCTTTCTTT. Residues: CASSFDRDTEAFF.